The source of this TCR beta chain is a study of OX40 agonist ivuxolimab in advanced cancers. Across the study: Patients were dosed with the agonistic anti-OX40 (CD134) antibody ivuxolimab.

As regards this clone: What it recognizes is unknown.

This CDR3 is built from 15 residues. Profiled with immunoSEQ multiplex PCR; TCRdb holds only in-frame clones, not every one. The table shows 72,000 or so clones, with around nine tenths occurring only once. Whole-study findings and limits: Mean expanded clone counts were higher in CD8+ than CD4+ T cells.

The TCR was taken from an adult with an advanced solid tumor such as melanoma, head and neck, liver or kidney cancer. The chain uses TRBV21-1 and TRBJ2-7; TRBD2, as called in the table, went unchecked against the DNA. TRBV21-1 is labeled a pseudogene. This sample comprised CD4+ or CD8+ T cells sorted from blood, obtained in a trial of the OX40 agonist ivuxolimab. CDR3 protein: CASSKQTSGPYEQYF. CDR3 DNA sequence: TGTGCCAGCAGCAAACAAACTAGCGGACCTTACGAGCAGTACTTC.